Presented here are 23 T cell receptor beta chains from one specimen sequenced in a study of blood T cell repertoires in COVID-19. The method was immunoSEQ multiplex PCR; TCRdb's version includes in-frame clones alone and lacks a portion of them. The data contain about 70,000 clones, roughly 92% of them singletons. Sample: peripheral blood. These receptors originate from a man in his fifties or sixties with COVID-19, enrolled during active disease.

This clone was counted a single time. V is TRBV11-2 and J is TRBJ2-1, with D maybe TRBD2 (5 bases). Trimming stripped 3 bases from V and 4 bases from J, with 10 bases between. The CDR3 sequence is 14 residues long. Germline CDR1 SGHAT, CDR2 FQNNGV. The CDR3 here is CASSFPTGYNEQFF. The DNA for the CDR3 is TGTGCCAGCAGCTTCCCGACGGGGTACAATGAGCAGTTCTTC.

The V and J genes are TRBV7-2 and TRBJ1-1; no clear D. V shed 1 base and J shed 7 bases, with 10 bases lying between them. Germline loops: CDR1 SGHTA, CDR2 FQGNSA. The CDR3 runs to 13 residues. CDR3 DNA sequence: TGTGCCAGCAGCTTAGGGATGGGCGTTGAAGCTTTCTTT. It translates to CASSLGMGVEAFF. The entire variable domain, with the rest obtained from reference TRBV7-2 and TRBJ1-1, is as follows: GAGVSQSPSNKVTEKGKDVELRCDPISGHTALYWYRQSLGQGLEFLIYFQGNSAPDKSGLPSDRFSAERTGGSVSTLTIQRTQQEDSAVYLCASSLGMGVEAFFGQGTRLTVV.

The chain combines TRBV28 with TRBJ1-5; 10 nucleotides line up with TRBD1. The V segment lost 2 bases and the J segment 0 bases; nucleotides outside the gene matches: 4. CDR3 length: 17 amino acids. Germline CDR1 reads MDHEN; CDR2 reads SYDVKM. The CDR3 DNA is TGTGCCAGCAGTTTAAAGGGGACAGGGGTTAGCAATCAGCCCCAGCATTTT. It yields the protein CASSLKGTGVSNQPQHF.

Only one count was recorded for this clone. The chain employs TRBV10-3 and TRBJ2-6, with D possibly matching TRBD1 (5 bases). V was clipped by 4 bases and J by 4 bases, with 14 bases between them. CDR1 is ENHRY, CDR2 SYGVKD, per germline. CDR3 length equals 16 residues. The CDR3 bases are TGTGCCATCAGTGGGCAGGGCGTGGGAGGGGCCAACGTCCTGACTTTC. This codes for CAISGQGVGGANVLTF.

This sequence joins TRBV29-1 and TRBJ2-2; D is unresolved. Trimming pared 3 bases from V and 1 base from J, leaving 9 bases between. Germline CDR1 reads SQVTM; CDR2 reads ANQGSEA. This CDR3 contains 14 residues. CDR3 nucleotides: TGCAGCGTTGATCGAGGCGGGAACACCGGGGAGCTGTTTTTT. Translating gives CSVDRGGNTGELFF.

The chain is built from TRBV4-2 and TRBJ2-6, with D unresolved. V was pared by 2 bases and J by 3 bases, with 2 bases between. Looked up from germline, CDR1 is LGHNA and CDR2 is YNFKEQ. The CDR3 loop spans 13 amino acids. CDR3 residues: CASSQRGANVLTF. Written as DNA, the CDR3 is TGTGCCAGCAGCCAACGTGGGGCCAACGTCCTGACTTTC.

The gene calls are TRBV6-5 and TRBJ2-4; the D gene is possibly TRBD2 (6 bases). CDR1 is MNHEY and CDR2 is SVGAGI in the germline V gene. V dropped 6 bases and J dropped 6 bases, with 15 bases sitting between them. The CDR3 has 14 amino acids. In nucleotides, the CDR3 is TGTGCCAGCAGCCTGACTTTGGGAGGAAACATTCAGTACTTC. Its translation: CASSLTLGGNIQYF.

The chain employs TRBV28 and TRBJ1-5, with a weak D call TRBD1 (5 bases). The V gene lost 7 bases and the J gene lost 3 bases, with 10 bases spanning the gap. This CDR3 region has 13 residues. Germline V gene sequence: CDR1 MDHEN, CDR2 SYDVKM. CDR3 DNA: TGTGCCAGCAAACAAGGGGCCAATCAGCCCCAGCATTTT. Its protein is CASKQGANQPQHF.

CDR3 nucleotide sequence: TGCGCCAGCAGCTTGGGGGGACAGATGTCTGGAAACACCATATATTTT. This gives the protein CASSLGGQMSGNTIYF. The chain couples TRBV5-1 to TRBJ1-3; the match to TRBD1 covers 7 bases. V was pared by 0 bases and J by 1 base, with 4 bases of the junction left unmatched. The germline V gene encodes CDR1 SGHRS and CDR2 YFSETQ. The length of the CDR3 is 16 residues.

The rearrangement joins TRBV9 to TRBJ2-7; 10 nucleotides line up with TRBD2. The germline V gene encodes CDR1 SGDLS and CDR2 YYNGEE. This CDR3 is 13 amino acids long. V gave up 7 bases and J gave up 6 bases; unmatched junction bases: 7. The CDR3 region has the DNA TGTGCCAGCGCCCGACTAGCGGGTAGCGAGCAGTACTTC. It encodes CASARLAGSEQYF.

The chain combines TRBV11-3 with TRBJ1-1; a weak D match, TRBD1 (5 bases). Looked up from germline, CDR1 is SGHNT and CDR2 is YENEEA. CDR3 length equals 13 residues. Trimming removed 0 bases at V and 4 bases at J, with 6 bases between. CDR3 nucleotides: TGTGCCAGCAGCTTAGATCAGGGCACTGAAGCTTTCTTT. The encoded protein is CASSLDQGTEAFF.

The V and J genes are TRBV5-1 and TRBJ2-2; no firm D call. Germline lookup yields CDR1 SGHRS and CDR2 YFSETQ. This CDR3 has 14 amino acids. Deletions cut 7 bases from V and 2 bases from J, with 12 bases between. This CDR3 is CASSRQYNTGELFF. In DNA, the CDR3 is TGCGCCAGCTCGAGGCAGTACAACACCGGGGAGCTGTTTTTT. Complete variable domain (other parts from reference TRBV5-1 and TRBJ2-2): KAGVTQTPRYLIKTRGQQVTLSCSPISGHRSVSWYQQTPGQGLQFLFEYFSETQRNKGNFPGRFSGRQFSNSRSEMNVSTLELGDSALYLCASSRQYNTGELFFGEGSRLTVL.

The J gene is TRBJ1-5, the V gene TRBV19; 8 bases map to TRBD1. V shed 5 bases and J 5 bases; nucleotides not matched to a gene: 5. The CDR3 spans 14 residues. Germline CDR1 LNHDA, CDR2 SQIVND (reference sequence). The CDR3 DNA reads TGTGCCAGTAGTGCGACAGGGGATCATCAGCCCCAGCATTTT. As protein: CASSATGDHQPQHF.

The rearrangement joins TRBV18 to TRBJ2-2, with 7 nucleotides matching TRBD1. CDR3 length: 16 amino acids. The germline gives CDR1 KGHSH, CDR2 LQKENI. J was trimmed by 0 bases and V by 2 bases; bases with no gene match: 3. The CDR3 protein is CASSPIDRANTGELFF. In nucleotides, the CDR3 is TGTGCCAGCTCACCAATAGACAGGGCGAACACCGGGGAGCTGTTTTTT. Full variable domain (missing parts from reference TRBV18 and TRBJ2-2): NAGVMQNPRHLVRRRGQEARLRCSPMKGHSHVYWYRQLPEEGLKFMVYLQKENIIDESGMPKERFSAEFPKEGPSILRIQQVVRGDSAAYFCASSPIDRANTGELFFGEGSRLTVL.

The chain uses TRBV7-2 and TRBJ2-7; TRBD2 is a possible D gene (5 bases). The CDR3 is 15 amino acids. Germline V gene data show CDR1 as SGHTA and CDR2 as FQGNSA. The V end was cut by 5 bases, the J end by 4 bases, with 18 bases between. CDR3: CASSPGDGSGYEQYF. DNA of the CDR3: TGTGCCAGCAGCCCTGGGGATGGGAGTGGGTACGAGCAGTACTTC.

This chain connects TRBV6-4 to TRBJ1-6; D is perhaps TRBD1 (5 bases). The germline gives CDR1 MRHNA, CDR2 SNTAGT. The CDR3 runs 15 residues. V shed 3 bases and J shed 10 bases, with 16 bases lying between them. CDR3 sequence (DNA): TGTGCCAGCAGTGAAGGGGATCAAGGGAACTCACCCCTCCACTTT. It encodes CASSEGDQGNSPLHF.

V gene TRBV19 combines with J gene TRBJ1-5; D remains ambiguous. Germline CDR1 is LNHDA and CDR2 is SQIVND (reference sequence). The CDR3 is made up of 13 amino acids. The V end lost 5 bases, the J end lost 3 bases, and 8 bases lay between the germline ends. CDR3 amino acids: CASSLLLNQPQHF. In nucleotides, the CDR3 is TGTGCCAGTAGTTTGTTACTCAATCAGCCCCAGCATTTT.

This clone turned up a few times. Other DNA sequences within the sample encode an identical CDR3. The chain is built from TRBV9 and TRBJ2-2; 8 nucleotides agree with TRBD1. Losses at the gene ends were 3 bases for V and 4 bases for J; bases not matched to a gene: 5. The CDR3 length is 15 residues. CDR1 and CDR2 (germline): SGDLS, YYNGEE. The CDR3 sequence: CASSASGGLTGELFF. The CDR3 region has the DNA TGTGCCAGCAGCGCCTCAGGGGGCCTCACCGGGGAGCTGTTTTTT.

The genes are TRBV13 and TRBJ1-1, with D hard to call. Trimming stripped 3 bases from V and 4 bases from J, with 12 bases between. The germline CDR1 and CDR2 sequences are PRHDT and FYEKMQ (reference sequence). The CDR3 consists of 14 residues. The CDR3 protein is CASSFGREGTEAFF. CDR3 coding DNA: TGTGCCAGCAGCTTTGGACGGGAGGGCACTGAAGCTTTCTTT.

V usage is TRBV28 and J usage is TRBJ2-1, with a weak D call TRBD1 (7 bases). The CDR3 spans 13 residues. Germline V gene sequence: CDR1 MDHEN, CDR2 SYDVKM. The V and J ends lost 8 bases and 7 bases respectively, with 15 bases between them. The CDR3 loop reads CASHRQGGNEQFF. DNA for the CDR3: TGTGCCAGCCATAGACAGGGAGGAAATGAGCAGTTCTTC.

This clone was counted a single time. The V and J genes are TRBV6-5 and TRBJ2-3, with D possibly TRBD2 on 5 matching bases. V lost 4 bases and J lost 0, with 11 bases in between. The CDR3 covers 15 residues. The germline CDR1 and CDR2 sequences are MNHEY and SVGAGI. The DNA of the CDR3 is TGTGCCAGCAGTTTCCAAGCGGAGAGCACAGATACGCAGTATTTT. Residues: CASSFQAESTDTQYF.

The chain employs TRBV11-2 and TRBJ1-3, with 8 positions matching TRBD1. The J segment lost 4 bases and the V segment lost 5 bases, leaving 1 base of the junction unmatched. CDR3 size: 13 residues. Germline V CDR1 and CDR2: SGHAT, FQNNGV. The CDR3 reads CASSRDRGNTIYF. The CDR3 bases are TGTGCCAGCAGCCGGGACAGGGGAAACACCATATATTTT. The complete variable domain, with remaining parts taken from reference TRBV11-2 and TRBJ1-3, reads EAGVAQSPRYKIIEKRQSVAFWCNPISGHATLYWYQQILGQGPKLLIQFQNNGVVDDSQLPKDRFSAERLKGVDSTLKIQPAKLEDSAVYLCASSRDRGNTIYFGEGSWLTVV.

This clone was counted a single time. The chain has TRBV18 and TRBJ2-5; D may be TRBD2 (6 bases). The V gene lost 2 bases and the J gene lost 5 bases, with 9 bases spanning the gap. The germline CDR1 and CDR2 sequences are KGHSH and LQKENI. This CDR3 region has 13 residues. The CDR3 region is CASSPREVETQYF. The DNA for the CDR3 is TGTGCCAGCTCACCAAGGGAGGTGGAGACCCAGTACTTC.